These T cell receptor beta chains were read from a single sample in a study of shared clonotypes between healthy human individuals. Produced via immunoSEQ multiplex PCR; TCRdb's table is partial and in-frame only. Of 2 million to 2.5 million clones listed, around 95% are singletons. Sequenced material: naive CD4+ T cells sorted from blood. The receptors shown here come from a man aged 18 to 30 in good health. Both conserved end residues are part of each CDR3. The order of the fields is CDR3 protein, CDR3 DNA, CDR3 length, J gene, V gene, D gene, clone size. The D gene is left open where the match is weak. Not all rows give a size; the values are once, few, many and, for expanded clones, a class.

CASSLDSQGMGELFF,TGTGCCAGCAGCTTGGACTCCCAGGGGATGGGGGAGCTGTTTTTT,15,TRBJ2-2,TRBV5-4,-,-
CASSPQGSSGANVLTF,TGCGCCAGCAGCCCACAGGGGAGCTCTGGGGCCAACGTCCTGACTTTC,16,TRBJ2-6,TRBV5-1,TRBD1,-
CAISVGALNTEAFF,TGTGCCATCAGTGTTGGGGCCCTGAACACTGAAGCTTTCTTT,14,TRBJ1-1,TRBV10-3,-,once
CASSYSGSNSPLHF,TGTGCCAGCAGTTACTCGGGCAGTAATTCACCCCTCCACTTT,14,TRBJ1-6,TRBV6-5,-,few
CASSQDRLLYGYTF,TGTGCCAGCAGTCAGGACAGACTTCTCTATGGCTACACCTTC,14,TRBJ1-2,TRBV28,-,-
CASRVAGGETQYF,TGTGCCAGCAGAGTGGCCGGCGGAGAGACCCAGTACTTC,13,TRBJ2-5,TRBV6-5,-,-
CASSLMGNEYEQYF,TGTGCCAGCAGCCTGATGGGGAACGAATACGAGCAGTACTTC,14,TRBJ2-7,TRBV27,-,once
CASRKTERMANSPLHF,TGTGCCAGCAGAAAGACAGAACGAATGGCAAATTCACCCCTCCACTTT,16,TRBJ1-6,TRBV2,-,-
CASSAPSSYNSPLHF,TGTGCCAGCAGCGCCCCGAGCTCCTATAATTCACCCCTCCACTTT,15,TRBJ1-6,TRBV9,-,-
CASSEQGLAETQYF,TGTGCCAGCAGTGAACAGGGACTAGCAGAGACCCAGTACTTC,14,TRBJ2-5,TRBV6-1,TRBD2,once
CASSVGRQGAREQYF,TGTGCCAGTAGTGTCGGGAGACAGGGGGCACGCGAGCAGTACTTC,15,TRBJ2-7,TRBV19,TRBD1,-
CASSQPWDRGHNEQYF,TGCGCCAGCAGCCAGCCTTGGGACAGGGGGCACAACGAGCAGTACTTC,16,TRBJ2-7,TRBV4-1,TRBD1,-
CASSHLRQGMRTQYF,TGCGCCAGCAGCCATCTTAGACAGGGGATGAGGACCCAGTACTTC,15,TRBJ2-5,TRBV4-1,TRBD1,-
CASSPGLAGAGELFF,TGTGCTAGCAGCCCGGGACTAGCGGGAGCCGGGGAGCTGTTTTTT,15,TRBJ2-2,TRBV7-7,TRBD2,-
CASSVGPGVNTEAFF,TGTGCCAGCAGCGTAGGTCCAGGGGTGAACACTGAAGCTTTCTTT,15,TRBJ1-1,TRBV9,-,-
CASSQGWTDGNQPQHF,TGCGCCAGCAGCCAAGGATGGACAGACGGCAATCAGCCCCAGCATTTT,16,TRBJ1-5,TRBV4-1,-,-
CASSLSGQRFSYGYTF,TGTGCCAGCAGTTTATCGGGACAGAGATTTAGCTATGGCTACACCTTC,16,TRBJ1-2,TRBV28,TRBD1,-
CASSSSPDRQGGAIQYF,TGTGCCAGCAGCTCATCCCCCGACCGACAGGGGGGGGCCATTCAGTACTTC,17,TRBJ2-4,TRBV7-9,TRBD1,-
CASSPPQGSYEQYF,TGTGCCAGCAGCCCTCCACAGGGTTCCTACGAGCAGTACTTC,14,TRBJ2-7,TRBV6-6,-,-
CASDTCTDTQYF,TGTGCCAGCGACACATGCACAGATACGCAGTATTTT,12,TRBJ2-3,TRBV6-5,-,-
CASRSGTVYGYTF,TGTGCCAGTAGGTCCGGGACGGTATATGGCTACACCTTC,13,TRBJ1-2,TRBV19,-,once
CASASFAARRGNEQFF,TGTGCCAGCGCCAGTTTCGCGGCCCGGAGGGGGAATGAGCAGTTCTTC,16,TRBJ2-1,TRBV13,-,-
CASSPRPGMNTEAFF,TGTGCCAGCAGCCCTAGACCCGGGATGAACACTGAAGCTTTCTTT,15,TRBJ1-1,TRBV11-2,-,-
CASSPGTSGGSSYEQYF,TGTGCCAGCAGCCCCGGGACTAGCGGGGGGAGCTCCTACGAGCAGTACTTC,17,TRBJ2-7,TRBV27,TRBD2,once
CASSLGGLAGTDTQYF,TGCGCCAGCAGCTTGGGCGGACTAGCGGGTACAGATACGCAGTATTTT,16,TRBJ2-3,TRBV5-1,TRBD2,-
CASSPTSGPYNEQFF,TGCGCCAGCAGCCCGACTAGCGGACCTTACAATGAGCAGTTCTTC,15,TRBJ2-1,TRBV5-1,TRBD2,once
CASNWGAGNEQFF,TGTGCCAGCAATTGGGGGGCGGGGAATGAGCAGTTCTTC,13,TRBJ2-1,TRBV6-6,-,-
CASSQTAGVADTQYF,TGTGCCAGCAGCCAGACAGCAGGAGTAGCAGATACGCAGTATTTT,15,TRBJ2-3,TRBV5-6,-,-
CASGLGWGYEQYF,TGTGCTAGTGGTTTGGGGTGGGGCTACGAGCAGTACTTC,13,TRBJ2-7,TRBV12-5,-,-
CASSFHPGQGASSPLHF,TGTGCCAGCAGCTTCCACCCGGGACAGGGGGCTAGTTCACCCCTCCACTTT,17,TRBJ1-6,TRBV11-2,TRBD1,once
CASSLSGQGAGYEQYF,TGTGCCAGCAGCTTAAGTGGCCAGGGGGCGGGCTACGAGCAGTACTTC,16,TRBJ2-7,TRBV11-2,TRBD1,-